The present T cell receptor beta chain was sequenced within a study of OX40 agonist ivuxolimab in advanced cancers. Across the whole study: An anti-OX40 (CD134) antibody with agonistic activity, ivuxolimab, was administered to patients. Treatment received earlier with anti-PD-1, anti-PD-L1 or anti-CTLA-4 agents was allowed, and approximately 40% had some.

For this clone: What it recognizes is unknown.

This CDR3 is 16 amino acids long. Germline CDR1 SGHDT, CDR2 YYEEEE. The V end lost 4 bases, the J end lost 0 bases, and 14 bases lay between the germline ends. General study points: CD4+ and CD8+ T cells in blood underwent clonal expansion by week 6 at 0.1 to 3.0 mg/kg.

Generated by immunoSEQ multiplex PCR, the TCRdb table keeps only in-frame clones and is missing some. The sample has roughly 58,000 clones, around nine tenths seen once. The sequence came from an adult with an advanced solid tumor such as melanoma, head and neck, liver or kidney cancer. The starting material was CD4+ or CD8+ T cells sorted from blood, obtained in a trial of the OX40 agonist ivuxolimab. The rearrangement uses TRBV5-6 and TRBJ1-3; D gene unclear. This CDR3 is CASSLPTVTSGNTIYF. Here the CDR3 DNA reads TGTGCCAGCAGCCTGCCTACAGTGACCTCTGGAAACACCATATATTTT.